The next 11 T cell receptor beta chains were all read from a single sample in a study of T-cell reconstitution after alpha-beta-depleted transplantation in children. The TCRbeta library was prepared with unique molecular identifiers. TCRdb passed the PCR reads through MiXCR, listing each CDR3 protein once. The profile shows about 230,000 distinct CDR3 sequences, roughly a tenth of them singletons. Specimen: PBMCs, collected before TCRalphabeta/CD19-depleted stem cell transplant. These receptors all come from a child less than two years old with acute myeloid leukemia, due to receive a stem cell transplant.

In regard to this clonotype: With a much larger clone just one base away, this may be a read error. The chain combines TRBV20-1 with TRBJ2-5, with D possibly TRBD2 on 7 matching bases. Germline loops: CDR1 DFQATT, CDR2 SNEGSKA (reference sequence). This CDR3 has 15 amino acids. The CDR3 region has the DNA TGCAGTGCTGGAGATTCGGGGGAGGGGGTGGAGACCCAGTACTTC. Amino acids: CSAGDSGEGVETQYF.

This clonotype was observed a handful of times. The genes are TRBV24-1 and TRBJ2-1, with 8 nucleotides matching TRBD2. Trimming at V came to 5 bases and at J to 2 bases, leaving 10 bases not matched to a gene. The CDR3 sequence is 17 residues long. Germline lookup yields CDR1 KGHDR and CDR2 SFDVKD. The CDR3 coding sequence is TGTGCCACCAGTGGGAGTCCGGGACTAGATCCCTACAATGAGCAGTTCTTC. This codes for CATSGSPGLDPYNEQFF.

This clonotype was seen many times. The gene calls are TRBV20-1 and TRBJ2-2; 11 nucleotides align to TRBD1. This CDR3 contains 16 residues. Germline V CDR1 and CDR2: DFQATT, SNEGSKA (reference sequence). V lost 4 bases to trimming and J lost 3 bases; unmatched junction nucleotides: 7. The CDR3 bases are TGCAGTGCTATAGATGGACAGGGGGCAGACACCGGGGAGCTGTTTTTT. Its translation is CSAIDGQGADTGELFF.

This clonotype was recorded many times. V usage is TRBV4-3 and J usage is TRBJ2-3, with 13 bases lining up with TRBD2. Germline CDR1 LGHNA, CDR2 YSLEER. V lost 4 bases to trimming and J lost 6 bases; unmatched junction nucleotides: 10. The CDR3 has 17 residues. CDR3 residues: CASSLGLAGAAADTQYF. The CDR3 DNA reads as TGCGCCAGCAGCCTAGGACTAGCGGGAGCCGCGGCGGATACGCAGTATTTT.

In its sample, this clonotype was seen many times. V usage is TRBV5-1 and J usage is TRBJ2-7; no reliable D call. V was trimmed by 3 bases and J by 0 bases, leaving 16 bases between them. This CDR3 is 16 amino acids long. Germline CDR1 and CDR2: SGHRS and YFSETQ. The CDR3 DNA is TGCGCCAGCAGCTCGGGCGACCACTTAAGCTCCTACGAGCAGTACTTC. Encoded protein: CASSSGDHLSSYEQYF.

Many counts were recorded for this clonotype. The genes are TRBV7-9 and TRBJ2-7; 8 bases align to TRBD2. V shed 1 base, J shed 6 bases, and the junction held 8 bases outside the gene matches. This CDR3 contains 15 residues. Per the germline V gene, CDR1 is SEHNR and CDR2 is FQNEAQ (reference sequence). CDR3 amino acids: CASSLEGLAASEQYF. The CDR3 nucleotides are TGTGCCAGCAGCTTAGAAGGACTAGCTGCCTCCGAGCAGTACTTC.

The V call is TRBV2, the J call TRBJ2-1; 7 nucleotides line up with TRBD2. CDR3 length equals 13 residues. The J segment lost 8 bases and the V segment lost 7 bases, leaving 8 bases of the junction unmatched. CDR1 is SNHLY, CDR2 FYNNEI, per germline. This CDR3 is CASNGRGGDEQFF. CDR3 DNA: TGTGCCAGCAATGGGCGTGGGGGGGATGAGCAGTTCTTC.

This clonotype was detected ten times or more. The rearrangement joins TRBV20-1 to TRBJ2-3; D may match TRBD1 or TRBD2 (7 bases each). The germline V gene has CDR1 DFQATT and CDR2 SNEGSKA (reference sequence). There are 14 residues in the CDR3. V dropped 5 bases and J dropped 6 bases, with 18 bases sitting between them. The CDR3 DNA sequence: TGCAGTGCTTCCAGACAGGGAGGGCAGGATACGCAGTATTTT. It codes for CSASRQGGQDTQYF.

The V gene is TRBV3-1, the J gene TRBJ2-5; D is unresolved. The CDR3 is 16 residues long. The germline gives CDR1 LGHDT, CDR2 YNNKEL (reference sequence). Trimming pared 0 bases from V and 5 bases from J, leaving 16 bases between. The CDR3 DNA is TGTGCCAGCAGCCAAGATAGTTTTGGATCGTTGGAGACCCAGTACTTC. Residues: CASSQDSFGSLETQYF.

This clonotype was seen at least ten times. The chain joins TRBV20-1 to TRBJ1-2, with a possible D match to TRBD1 (5 bases). V was cut by 1 base and J by 4 bases, with 10 bases left in between. The CDR3 loop spans 13 amino acids. Germline CDR1 is DFQATT and CDR2 is SNEGSKA (reference sequence). CDR3 DNA sequence: TGCAGTGCTAGAGCGGGGACGGGCTATGGCTACACCTTC. This encodes CSARAGTGYGYTF.

This clonotype has a count of ten or more. The chain has TRBV5-1 and TRBJ1-6, with D tentatively TRBD1 (6 bases). Deletions cut 0 bases from V and 10 bases from J, with 14 bases between. The germline V gene encodes CDR1 SGHRS and CDR2 YFSETQ. This CDR3 region has 15 residues. The CDR3 region is CASSLDRDGASPLHF. The CDR3 region has the DNA TGCGCCAGCAGCTTGGACAGGGACGGGGCCTCACCCCTCCACTTT.